These T cell receptor beta chains were read from a single sample in a study of T-cell reconstitution after alpha-beta-depleted transplantation in children. TCRdb reprocessed the PCR reads with MiXCR, giving one entry per CDR3 protein. The sample lists a few hundred thousand distinct CDR3 sequences, 9% to 10% occurring once. The sample consisted of PBMCs from the stem cell graft donor, taken from the stem cell graft. These receptors were obtained from a human donor who donated a stem cell graft to a child with SCID. CDR3s include the opening cysteine and the closing phenylalanine or tryptophan. The D gene is left open where the match is weak. Clone size is shown for a subset of rows, as once, few, many or a class of expanded clone.

>TRBD2|TRBJ2-2|TRBV12-3/TRBV12-4|many
TGTGCCAGCAGACCTAGCGGACCGAACACCGGGGAGCTGTTTTTT
CASRPSGPNTGELFF
>.|TRBJ1-5|TRBV7-2|once
TGTGCCAGCAGCTTAAGAACAGGGCATAGCAATCAGCCCCAGCATTTT
CASSLRTGHSNQPQHF
>.|TRBJ1-1|TRBV27|.
TGTGCCAGCAGGACAAAGGGGGGTGAGGGGGCTTTCTTT
CASRTKGGEGAFF
>.|TRBJ1-3|TRBV10-3|many
TGTGCCATCAGTGATTTGCGGGATGCTGGAAACACCATATATTTT
CAISDLRDAGNTIYF
>TRBD1|TRBJ1-2|TRBV7-2|many
TGTGCCAGCAGCGCGGGACAGGGAGGTCACTATGGCTACACCTTC
CASSAGQGGHYGYTF
>.|TRBJ2-5|TRBV27|many
TGTGCCAGCAGTCTCCGGGAGCCCACGTACCAAGAGACCCAGTACTTC
CASSLREPTYQETQYF
>.|TRBJ2-7|TRBV10-1|few
TGCGCCAGCAGTGAGGGGCCCGGATTCCCTTACGAGCAGTACTTC
CASSEGPGFPYEQYF
>.|TRBJ2-1|TRBV6-2/TRBV6-3|many
TGTGCCAGCAGTCCCAGGGTGAGGGGTGAGCAGTTCTTC
CASSPRVRGEQFF
>TRBD1|TRBJ2-7|TRBV20-1|many
TGCAGTGCTCGGGACAGCCACCAGTTTGGGGAGCAGTACTTC
CSARDSHQFGEQYF
>.|TRBJ2-7|TRBV2|.
TGTGCCAGCGCCCAGGGCTACGAGCAGTACTTC
CASAQGYEQYF
>.|TRBJ2-3|TRBV24-1|many
TGTGCCACCAGTGATTATAGCGGCAAACCCACAGATACGCAGTATTTT
CATSDYSGKPTDTQYF
>.|TRBJ2-3|TRBV9|many
TGTGCCAGCAGCGTAGAGGGGGGGGCGCATACAGATACGCAGTATTTT
CASSVEGGAHTDTQYF
>TRBD1|TRBJ2-5|TRBV10-2|.
TGCGCCAGTTCCCGGGACAGGGGGTACCAAGAGACCCAGTACTTC
CASSRDRGYQETQYF
>.|TRBJ2-5|TRBV5-1|many
TGCGCCAGCAGCTTGGAAGCGGCCATCCAAGAGACCCAGTACTTC
CASSLEAAIQETQYF
>.|TRBJ2-7|TRBV7-9|many
TGTGCCAGCAGCCCCCGCACCTCCTACGAGCAGTACTTC
CASSPRTSYEQYF
>TRBD2|TRBJ2-1|TRBV7-8|many
TGTGCCAGCAGCCCTCCCCCCTATCGGCGGGGGTACCCCTTCTACAATGAGCAGTTCTTC
CASSPPPYRRGYPFYNEQFF
>.|TRBJ1-3|TRBV12-3/TRBV12-4|.
TGTGCCAGCAGTTTTGTTGGAGGAAACACCATATATTTT
CASSFVGGNTIYF
>TRBD1|TRBJ2-1|TRBV12-3/TRBV12-4|many
TGTGCCAGCAGTTTAATGTGGGACAGGGCCTTCCCCTACGAGCAGTTCTTC
CASSLMWDRAFPYEQFF
>.|TRBJ1-6|TRBV27|many
TGTGCCAGCAGGACGCACAGGGCCTTGTATAATTCACCCCTCCACTTT
CASRTHRALYNSPLHF
>.|TRBJ1-2|TRBV20-1|many
TGCAGTGCCTCTGGGGCAGCCTCCGCAGACTATGGCTACACCTTC
CSASGAASADYGYTF
>.|TRBJ1-2|TRBV7-9|many
TGTGCCAGCAGCCAAAGGACCGATCTTCCTAACTATGGCTACACCTTC
CASSQRTDLPNYGYTF
>.|TRBJ2-4|TRBV5-1|many
TGCGCCAGCAGCCGGCCGGAGGCCGCCAAAAACATTCAGTACTTC
CASSRPEAAKNIQYF
>TRBD2|TRBJ2-5|TRBV29-1|many
TGCAGCGCTCATAGGCCCCTTTACGGGGGGGCCAGAGAGACCCAGTACTTC
CSAHRPLYGGARETQYF
>TRBD2|TRBJ2-2|TRBV12-3/TRBV12-4|many
TGTGTCAACGGACTAGCGGGGACCGGGGAGCTGTTTTTT
CVNGLAGTGELFF
>TRBD1|TRBJ1-4|TRBV20-1|many
TGCAGTGCCCTACAGGGGGGGAATGAAAAACTGTTTTTT
CSALQGGNEKLFF